These 18 T cell receptor beta chains came from one sample sequenced in a study of control samples from healthy donors and cancer patients. The repertoire was sequenced with immunoSEQ multiplex PCR; TCRdb's copy has only in-frame clones and lacks some. Among roughly 200,000 clones listed, 80% to 95% were seen once. The sample consisted of blood. The source of these receptors is a man between 18 and 29 years old in good health.

CDR3 nucleotide sequence: TGTGCCAGCTTTTCGGACAGAATCTACGAGCAGTACTTC. Translation: CASFSDRIYEQYF. The genes are TRBV2 and TRBJ2-7; TRBD1 is a possible D gene (6 bases). The CDR3 consists of 13 residues. V was clipped by 8 bases and J by 3 bases, with 14 bases between them. Germline assignment: CDR1 SNHLY and CDR2 FYNNEI.

The chain has TRBV4-1 and TRBJ1-6, with 7 bases identical to TRBD1. Per the germline V gene, CDR1 is MGHRA and CDR2 is YSYEKL. The CDR3 has 15 residues. V shed 4 bases and J 6 bases; nucleotides not matched to a gene: 6. As DNA, the CDR3 is TGCGCCAGCAGCCTGACAGGGATCAGTAATTCACCCCTCCACTTT. Protein: CASSLTGISNSPLHF.

The CDR3 protein is CTSRSQEYGYTF. The CDR3 coding sequence is TGCACCTCTCGCTCCCAGGAGTATGGCTACACCTTC. This sequence joins TRBV29-1 and TRBJ1-2, with D unclear. Germline V gene data show CDR1 as SQVTM and CDR2 as ANQGSEA. The CDR3 contains 12 residues.

The CDR3 region is CASSPGQPNYGYTF. The CDR3, as DNA: TGTGCCAGCTCCCCGGGACAACCCAACTATGGCTACACCTTC. The J gene is TRBJ1-2, the V gene TRBV18, with TRBD1 as a possible D gene (6 bases). V was trimmed by 6 bases and J by 2 bases, leaving 13 bases between them. This CDR3 region has 14 residues. Per the germline V gene, CDR1 is KGHSH and CDR2 is LQKENI.

The CDR3 spells CASSSRQGRTWGDGYTF. In nucleotides, the CDR3 is TGTGCCAGCAGCTCGCGACAGGGAAGGACTTGGGGTGATGGCTACACCTTC. This rearrangement joins TRBV7-9 to TRBJ1-2; 7 bases are shared with TRBD1. Germline CDR1 reads SEHNR; CDR2 reads FQNEAQ (reference sequence). V was clipped by 4 bases and J by 6 bases; unmatched bases: 17. The CDR3 sequence is 17 residues long.

The chain combines TRBV20-1 with TRBJ2-3, with 7 bases lining up with TRBD2. Per the germline V gene, CDR1 is DFQATT and CDR2 is SNEGSKA (reference sequence). Unmatched junction bases numbered 14, after V lost 3 bases and J lost 2 bases. This CDR3 has 17 amino acids. The CDR3 DNA sequence: TGCAGTGCTAGTCCCCCTTCCGGGACTATCCACACAGATACGCAGTATTTT. Protein: CSASPPSGTIHTDTQYF.

The chain couples TRBV24-1 to TRBJ2-2, with D unresolved. Germline V gene data show CDR1 as KGHDR and CDR2 as SFDVKD. The length of the CDR3 is 13 residues. Trimming cost V 4 bases and J 2 bases, with 4 bases left between them. The chain's CDR3 is CATSDHNTGELFF. The CDR3 nucleotides read TGTGCCACCAGTGACCACAACACCGGGGAGCTGTTTTTT.

This chain connects TRBV10-3 to TRBJ2-7, with 10 bases identical to TRBD1. The CDR3 is 16 residues long. Germline CDR1 ENHRY, CDR2 SYGVKD. With 3 bases clipped from V and 5 bases from J, the junction kept 10 bases outside the gene matches. CDR3 loop: CAISDPKDRGFHEQYF. The CDR3 DNA reads TGTGCCATCAGTGATCCAAAGGACAGGGGGTTCCACGAGCAGTACTTC.

This clone was seen a single time. This rearrangement joins TRBV10-1 to TRBJ2-5; D uncertain. V was trimmed by 4 bases and J by 5 bases, leaving 8 bases between them. CDR1 and CDR2 (germline): WNHNN, SYGVQD (reference sequence). The CDR3 consists of 12 residues. The CDR3 sequence: CASSAGLETQYF. Here the CDR3 DNA reads TGCGCCAGCAGTGCGGGCCTCGAGACCCAGTACTTC.

The rearrangement joins TRBV9 to TRBJ1-5; the match to TRBD1 covers 7 bases. Germline CDR1 is SGDLS and CDR2 is YYNGEE. The CDR3 totals 15 residues. V was pared by 4 bases and J by 3 bases, with 7 bases of the junction left unmatched. In nucleotides, the CDR3 is TGTGCCAGCAGCCCCGGCGACAGGGACAATCAGCCCCAGCATTTT. Translation: CASSPGDRDNQPQHF.

The chain uses TRBV28 and TRBJ1-5, with TRBD1 identical over 8 bases. The CDR3 is 18 residues long. The V segment lost 7 bases and the J segment 5 bases; nucleotides outside the gene matches: 19. Germline V lookup: CDR1 MDHEN, CDR2 SYDVKM. Here the CDR3 DNA reads TGTGCCAGCACCACCCTCGGTTCGGGACAGGTCGTCGATCAGCCCCAGCATTTT. Amino acids: CASTTLGSGQVVDQPQHF.

The chain carries TRBV5-4 and TRBJ2-7; D unresolved. This CDR3 region has 13 residues. From germline, CDR1 is SGHNT and CDR2 YYREEE (reference sequence). V lost 0 bases and J 1 base, leaving 5 bases between the germline ends. The CDR3 sequence: CASSLAFSYEQYF. CDR3 bases: TGTGCCAGCAGCTTGGCCTTTTCCTACGAGCAGTACTTC.

The chain uses TRBV5-5 and TRBJ1-3; no clear D gene. V was cut by 0 bases and J by 0 bases, with 4 bases left in between. This CDR3 region has 14 residues. CDR1 is SGHKS and CDR2 is YYEKEE in the germline V gene (reference sequence). The CDR3: CASSLDVSGNTIYF. CDR3 nucleotides: TGTGCCAGCAGCTTGGACGTCTCTGGAAACACCATATATTTT.

This chain connects TRBV2 to TRBJ2-5, with 7 bases matching TRBD2. V was pared by 0 bases and J by 7 bases, with 11 bases of the junction left unmatched. The CDR3 covers 16 residues. Germline lookup yields CDR1 SNHLY and CDR2 FYNNEI. The CDR3 DNA reads TGTGCCAGCAGTGAAGCGGCCCGCGGGGGTTGGGGGACCCAGTACTTC. Translation gives CASSEAARGGWGTQYF.

The chain uses TRBV12-3 or TRBV12-4 and TRBJ1-5, with D tentatively TRBD1 (6 bases). Trimming took off 10 bases at V and 4 bases at J, with 14 bases between the two ends. The CDR3 loop spans 13 amino acids. The CDR3 protein is CATSGQPNQPQHF. CDR3 DNA: TGTGCCACCTCAGGACAGCCGAATCAGCCCCAGCATTTT.

This chain connects TRBV27 to TRBJ2-1; tentatively, D is TRBD2 (5 bases). The length of the CDR3 is 13 residues. V lost 3 bases and J 9 bases, leaving 12 bases between the germline ends. Germline CDR1 and CDR2: MNHEY and SMNVEV (reference sequence). The DNA for the CDR3 is TGTGCCAGCAGTTTTAGCGTTTGGGGTGAGCAGTTCTTC. It codes for CASSFSVWGEQFF.

V usage is TRBV19 and J usage is TRBJ1-3; perhaps TRBD1 as D (5 bases). Germline lookup yields CDR1 LNHDA and CDR2 SQIVND (reference sequence). The length of the CDR3 is 15 residues. Trimming removed 6 bases at V and 1 base at J, with 13 bases between. The CDR3 protein is CASSLDRSSGNTIYF. As DNA, the CDR3 is TGTGCCAGTAGCCTCGACAGAAGTTCTGGAAACACCATATATTTT.

The V gene is TRBV6-1, the J gene TRBJ2-7; D gene uncertain. The CDR3 contains 14 residues. The ends were cut back, 2 bases at V and 2 bases at J, with 10 bases in the middle. CDR1 MNHNS and CDR2 SASEGT come from the germline V gene. CDR3 sequence reads: CASSESWDPYEQYF. The DNA of the CDR3 is TGTGCCAGCAGTGAATCGTGGGATCCCTACGAGCAGTACTTC.